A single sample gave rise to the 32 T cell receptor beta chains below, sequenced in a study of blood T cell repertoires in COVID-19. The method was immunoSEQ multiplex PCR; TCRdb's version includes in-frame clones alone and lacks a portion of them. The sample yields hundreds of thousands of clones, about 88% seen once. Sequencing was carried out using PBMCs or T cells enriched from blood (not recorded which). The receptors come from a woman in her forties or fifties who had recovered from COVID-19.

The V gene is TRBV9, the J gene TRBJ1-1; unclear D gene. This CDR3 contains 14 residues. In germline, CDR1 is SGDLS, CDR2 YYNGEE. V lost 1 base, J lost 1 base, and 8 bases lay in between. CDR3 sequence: CASSVRVTNTEAFF. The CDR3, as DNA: TGTGCCAGCAGCGTACGGGTAACGAACACTGAAGCTTTCTTT.

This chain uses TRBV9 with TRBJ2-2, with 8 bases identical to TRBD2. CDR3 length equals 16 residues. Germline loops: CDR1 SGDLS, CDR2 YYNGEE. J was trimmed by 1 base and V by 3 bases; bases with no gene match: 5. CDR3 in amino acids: CASSAATSGNTGELFF. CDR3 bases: TGTGCCAGCAGCGCAGCTACTAGCGGGAACACCGGGGAGCTGTTTTTT.

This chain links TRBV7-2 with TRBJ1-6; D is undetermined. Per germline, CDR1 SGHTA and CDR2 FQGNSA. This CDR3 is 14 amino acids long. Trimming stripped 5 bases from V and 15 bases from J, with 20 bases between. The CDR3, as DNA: TGTGCCAGCAGCGAAAAGGCCTCCGGCGGAAACCTCCACTTT. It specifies CASSEKASGGNLHF.

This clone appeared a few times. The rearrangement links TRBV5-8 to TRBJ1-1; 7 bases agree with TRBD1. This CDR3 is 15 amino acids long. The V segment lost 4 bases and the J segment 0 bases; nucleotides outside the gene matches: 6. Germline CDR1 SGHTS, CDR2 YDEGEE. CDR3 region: CASSRGQPLNTEAFF. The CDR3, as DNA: TGTGCCAGCAGCAGGGGACAGCCCTTGAACACTGAAGCTTTCTTT.

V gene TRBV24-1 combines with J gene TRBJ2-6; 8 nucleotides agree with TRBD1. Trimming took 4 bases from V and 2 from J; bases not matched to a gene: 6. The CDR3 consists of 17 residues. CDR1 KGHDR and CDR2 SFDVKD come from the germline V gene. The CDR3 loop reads CATSDRTTGAGANVLTF. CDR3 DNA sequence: TGTGCCACCAGTGACCGGACGACAGGGGCTGGGGCCAACGTCCTGACTTTC.

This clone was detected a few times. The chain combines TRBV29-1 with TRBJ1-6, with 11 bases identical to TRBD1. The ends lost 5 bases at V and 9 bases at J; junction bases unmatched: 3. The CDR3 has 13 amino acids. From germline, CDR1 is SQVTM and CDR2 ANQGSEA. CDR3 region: CSVRTGGSSPLHF. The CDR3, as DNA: TGCAGCGTTCGGACAGGGGGCAGTTCACCCCTCCACTTT.

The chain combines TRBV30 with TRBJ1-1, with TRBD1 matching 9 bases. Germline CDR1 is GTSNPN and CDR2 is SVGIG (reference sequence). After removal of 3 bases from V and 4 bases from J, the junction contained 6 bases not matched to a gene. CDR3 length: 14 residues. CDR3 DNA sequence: TGTGCCTGGAGCACAGGGGGCTCGCGCACTGAAGCTTTCTTT. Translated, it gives CAWSTGGSRTEAFF.

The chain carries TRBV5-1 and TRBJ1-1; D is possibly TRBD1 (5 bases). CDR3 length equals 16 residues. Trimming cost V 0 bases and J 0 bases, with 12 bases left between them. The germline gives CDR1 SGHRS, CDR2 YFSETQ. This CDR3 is CASSLGDRTMNTEAFF. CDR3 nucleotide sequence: TGCGCCAGCAGCTTGGGAGACAGAACAATGAACACTGAAGCTTTCTTT. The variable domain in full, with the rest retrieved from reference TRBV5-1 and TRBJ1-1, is KAGVTQTPRYLIKTRGQQVTLSCSPISGHRSVSWYQQTPGQGLQFLFEYFSETQRNKGNFPGRFSGRQFSNSRSEMNVSTLELGDSALYLCASSLGDRTMNTEAFFGQGTRLTVV.

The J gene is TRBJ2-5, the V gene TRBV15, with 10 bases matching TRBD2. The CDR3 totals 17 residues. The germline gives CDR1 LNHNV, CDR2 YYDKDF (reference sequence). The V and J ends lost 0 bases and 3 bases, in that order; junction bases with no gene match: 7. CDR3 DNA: TGTGCCACCAGCAGAGATCTCGGGCTAGCGGGAGAAGAGACCCAGTACTTC. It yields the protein CATSRDLGLAGEETQYF.

CDR3 amino acids: CASSSGLAGVGEQYF. The CDR3 DNA sequence: TGCGCCAGCAGCTCGGGACTAGCGGGAGTTGGTGAGCAGTACTTC. The chain is built from TRBV5-1 and TRBJ2-7; 14 nucleotides agree with TRBD2. V was clipped by 3 bases and J by 7 bases; unmatched bases: 6. Germline CDR1 reads SGHRS; CDR2 reads YFSETQ. The CDR3 loop spans 15 amino acids.

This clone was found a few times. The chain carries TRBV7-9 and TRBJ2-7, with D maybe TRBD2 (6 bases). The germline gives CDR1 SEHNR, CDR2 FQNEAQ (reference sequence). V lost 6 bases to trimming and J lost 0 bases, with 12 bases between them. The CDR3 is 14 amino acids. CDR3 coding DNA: TGTGCCAGCAGTGATGCGGGGCGCTCCTACGAGCAGTACTTC. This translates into CASSDAGRSYEQYF.

The CDR3 reads CASSPGDRGNNSPLHF. CDR3 bases: TGTGCCAGCAGCCCCGGGGACAGGGGGAATAATTCACCCCTCCACTTT. The rearrangement links TRBV7-9 to TRBJ1-6; 11 bases align to TRBD1. V was clipped by 5 bases and J by 5 bases; unmatched bases: 5. Per germline, CDR1 SEHNR and CDR2 FQNEAQ (reference sequence). The CDR3 runs to 16 residues.

DNA for the CDR3: TGTGCCAGCAGCCAAAGGGGTGTAAATCAGCCCCAGCATTTT. The encoded protein is CASSQRGVNQPQHF. The rearrangement links TRBV4-2 to TRBJ1-5, with a possible D match to TRBD1 (5 bases). Germline V gene sequence: CDR1 LGHNA, CDR2 YNFKEQ. Trimming removed 2 bases from V and 4 bases from J, with 9 bases in between. The CDR3 is 14 residues long.

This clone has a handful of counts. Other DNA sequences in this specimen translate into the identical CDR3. The CDR3 protein is CASSPPGQRTEAFF. The CDR3 coding sequence is TGTGCCAGCTCACCGCCCGGACAGCGAACTGAAGCTTTCTTT. The rearrangement joins TRBV18 to TRBJ1-1; possible D gene TRBD1, 6 bases. The ends were cut back, 3 bases at V and 5 bases at J, with 13 bases in the middle. The CDR3 is 14 amino acids. Germline values: CDR1 KGHSH, CDR2 LQKENI.

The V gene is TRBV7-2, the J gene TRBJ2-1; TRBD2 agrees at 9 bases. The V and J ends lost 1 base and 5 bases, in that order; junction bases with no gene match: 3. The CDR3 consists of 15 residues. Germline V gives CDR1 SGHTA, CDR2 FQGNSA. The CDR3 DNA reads TGTGCCAGCAGCTTAGTTAGCGGGAGTAACAATGAGCAGTTCTTC. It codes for CASSLVSGSNNEQFF.

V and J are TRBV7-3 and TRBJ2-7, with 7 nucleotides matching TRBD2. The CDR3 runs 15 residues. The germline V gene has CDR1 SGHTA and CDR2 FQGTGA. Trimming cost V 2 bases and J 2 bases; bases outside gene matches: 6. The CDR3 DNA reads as TGTGCCAGCAGCTTACTAGCGGAAGGGACCTACGAGCAGTACTTC. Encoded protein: CASSLLAEGTYEQYF.

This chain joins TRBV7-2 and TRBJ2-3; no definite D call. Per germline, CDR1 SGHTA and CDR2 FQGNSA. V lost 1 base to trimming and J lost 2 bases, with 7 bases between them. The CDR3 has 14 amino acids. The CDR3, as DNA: TGTGCCAGCAGCTTAGACGCTACCACAGATACGCAGTATTTT. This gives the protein CASSLDATTDTQYF. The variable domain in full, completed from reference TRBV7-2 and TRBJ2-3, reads GAGVSQSPSNKVTEKGKDVELRCDPISGHTALYWYRQSLGQGLEFLIYFQGNSAPDKSGLPSDRFSAERTGGSVSTLTIQRTQQEDSAVYLCASSLDATTDTQYFGPGTRLTVL.

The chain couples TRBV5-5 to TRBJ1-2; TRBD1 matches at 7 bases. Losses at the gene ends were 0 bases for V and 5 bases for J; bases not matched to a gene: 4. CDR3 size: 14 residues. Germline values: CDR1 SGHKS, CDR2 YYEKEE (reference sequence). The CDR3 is CASSLGQGLYGYTF. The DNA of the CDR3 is TGTGCCAGCAGCTTGGGACAGGGCTTGTATGGCTACACCTTC.

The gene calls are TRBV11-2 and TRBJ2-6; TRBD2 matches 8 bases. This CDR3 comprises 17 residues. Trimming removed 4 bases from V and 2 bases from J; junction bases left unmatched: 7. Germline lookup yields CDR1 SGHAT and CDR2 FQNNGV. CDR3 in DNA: TGTGCCAGCAGCTCCACGGGAGGGCCGGCTGGGGCCAACGTCCTGACTTTC. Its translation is CASSSTGGPAGANVLTF.

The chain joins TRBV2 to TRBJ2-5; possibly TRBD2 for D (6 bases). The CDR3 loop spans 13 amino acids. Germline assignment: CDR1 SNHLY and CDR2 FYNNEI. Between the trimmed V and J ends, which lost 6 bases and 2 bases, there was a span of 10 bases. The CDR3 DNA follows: TGTGCCAGCAGACCCCGGGGGCAAGAGACCCAGTACTTC. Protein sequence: CASRPRGQETQYF.

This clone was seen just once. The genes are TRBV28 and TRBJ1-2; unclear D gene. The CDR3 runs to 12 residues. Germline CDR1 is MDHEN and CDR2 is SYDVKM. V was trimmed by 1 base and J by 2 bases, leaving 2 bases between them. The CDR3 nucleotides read TGTGCCAGCAGTTTATTAAACTATGGCTACACCTTC. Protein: CASSLLNYGYTF.

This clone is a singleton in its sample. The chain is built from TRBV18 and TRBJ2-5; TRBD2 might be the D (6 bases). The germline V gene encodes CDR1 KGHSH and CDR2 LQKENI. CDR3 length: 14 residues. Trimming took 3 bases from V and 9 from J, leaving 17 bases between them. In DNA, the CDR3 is TGTGCCAGCTCACCCCCCGGGACCAGGGAGGCCCAGTACTTC. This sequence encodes CASSPPGTREAQYF.

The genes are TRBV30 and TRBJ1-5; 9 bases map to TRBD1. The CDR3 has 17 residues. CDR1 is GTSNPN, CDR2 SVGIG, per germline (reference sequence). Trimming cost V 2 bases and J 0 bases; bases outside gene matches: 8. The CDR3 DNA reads TGTGCCTGGAGTATCCGGACAGGGGATTATAGCAATCAGCCCCAGCATTTT. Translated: CAWSIRTGDYSNQPQHF.

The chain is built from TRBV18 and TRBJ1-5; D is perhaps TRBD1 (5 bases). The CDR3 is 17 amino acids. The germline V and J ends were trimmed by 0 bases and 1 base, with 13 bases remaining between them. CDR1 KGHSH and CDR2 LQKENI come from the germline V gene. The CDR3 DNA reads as TGTGCCAGCTCACCACCGAAAGCAGGGTCGAGCAATCAGCCCCAGCATTTT. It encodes CASSPPKAGSSNQPQHF.

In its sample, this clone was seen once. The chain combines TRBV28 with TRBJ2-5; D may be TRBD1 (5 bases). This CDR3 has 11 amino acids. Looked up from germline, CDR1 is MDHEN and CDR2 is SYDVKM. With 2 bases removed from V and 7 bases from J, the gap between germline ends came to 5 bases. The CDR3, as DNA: TGTGCCAGCAGTTTAAGGGGGACCCAGTACTTC. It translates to CASSLRGTQYF.

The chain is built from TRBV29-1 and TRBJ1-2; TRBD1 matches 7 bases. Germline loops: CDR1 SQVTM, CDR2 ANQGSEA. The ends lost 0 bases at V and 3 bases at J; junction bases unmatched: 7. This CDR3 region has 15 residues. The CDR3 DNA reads TGCAGCGTTGAAGATGTCACAGGGGATGACTATGGCTACACCTTC. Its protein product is CSVEDVTGDDYGYTF.

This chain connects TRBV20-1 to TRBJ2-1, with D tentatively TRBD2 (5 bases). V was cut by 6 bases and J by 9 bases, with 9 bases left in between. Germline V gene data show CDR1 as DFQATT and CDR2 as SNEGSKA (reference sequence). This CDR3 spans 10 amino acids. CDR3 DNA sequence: TGCAGTGCCCTAGCAGGTGAGCAGTTCTTC. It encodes CSALAGEQFF.

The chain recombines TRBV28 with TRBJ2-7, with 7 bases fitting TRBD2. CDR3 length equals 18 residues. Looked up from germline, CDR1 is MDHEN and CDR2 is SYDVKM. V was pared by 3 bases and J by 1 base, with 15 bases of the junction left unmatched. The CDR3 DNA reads TGTGCCAGCAGTTTCATCCGTCTCGGCGGGGGAGGGTCCTACGAGCAGTACTTC. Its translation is CASSFIRLGGGGSYEQYF.

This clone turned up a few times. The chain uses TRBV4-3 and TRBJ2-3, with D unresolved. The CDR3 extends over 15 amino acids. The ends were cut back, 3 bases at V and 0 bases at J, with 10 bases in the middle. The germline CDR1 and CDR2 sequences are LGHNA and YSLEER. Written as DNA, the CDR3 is TGCGCCAGCAGCCAGAGTGTATCTAGCACAGATACGCAGTATTTT. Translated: CASSQSVSSTDTQYF.

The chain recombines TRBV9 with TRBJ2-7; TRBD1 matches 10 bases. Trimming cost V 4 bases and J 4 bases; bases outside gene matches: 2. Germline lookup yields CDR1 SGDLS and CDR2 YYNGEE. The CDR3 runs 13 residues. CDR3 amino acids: CASSLGQGYEQYF. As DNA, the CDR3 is TGTGCCAGCAGCCTGGGACAGGGGTACGAGCAGTACTTC.

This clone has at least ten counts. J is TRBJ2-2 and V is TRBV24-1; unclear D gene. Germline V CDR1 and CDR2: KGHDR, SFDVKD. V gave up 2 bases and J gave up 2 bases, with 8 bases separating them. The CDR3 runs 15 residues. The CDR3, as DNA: TGTGCCACCAGTGATTCAGAAAGAAACACCGGGGAGCTGTTTTTT. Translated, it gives CATSDSERNTGELFF.

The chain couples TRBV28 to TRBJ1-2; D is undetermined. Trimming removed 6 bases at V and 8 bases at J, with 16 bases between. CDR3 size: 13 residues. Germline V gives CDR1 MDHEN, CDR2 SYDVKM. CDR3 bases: TGTGCCAGCAGCCTGCAGCCCTCGGGGGGCTACACCTTC. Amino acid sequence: CASSLQPSGGYTF.